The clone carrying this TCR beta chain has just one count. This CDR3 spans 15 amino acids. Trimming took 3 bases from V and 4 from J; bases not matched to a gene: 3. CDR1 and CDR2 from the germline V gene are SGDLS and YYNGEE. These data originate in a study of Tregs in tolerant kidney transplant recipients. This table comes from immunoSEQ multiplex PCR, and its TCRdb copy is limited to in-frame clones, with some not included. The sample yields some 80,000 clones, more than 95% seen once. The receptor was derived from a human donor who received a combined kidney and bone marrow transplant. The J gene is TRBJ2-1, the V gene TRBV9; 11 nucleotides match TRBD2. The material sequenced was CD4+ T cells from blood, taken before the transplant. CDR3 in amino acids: CASSARTSGYNEQFF. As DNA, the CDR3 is TGTGCCAGCAGCGCCCGGACTAGCGGGTACAATGAGCAGTTCTTC.